The T cell receptor beta chain described here comes from a study of shared clonotypes between healthy human individuals. Study-wide results and caveats: Tissue TCR repertoires likely differ from these blood-only repertoires. In the sorted subsets, rarefaction showed sequencing was incomplete despite large depth.

About this clone itself: Its antigen is undetermined.

Germline V lookup: CDR1 MDHEN, CDR2 SYDVKM. CDR3 length: 16 amino acids. V shed 2 bases, J shed 3 bases, and the junction held 8 bases outside the gene matches. Terminally differentiated effector memory CD45RA+ cells were excluded from the naive CD8 cells, which were CD45RO-negative and positively selected for CCR7. Assay used: immunoSEQ multiplex PCR; TCRdb lists only in-frame clones, some missing. The sample holds 660,000 or so clones; 95% to 96% are singletons and the top ten take about 0.12%. The source of this sequence is a woman aged 25 to 45 in good health. This rearrangement joins TRBV28 to TRBJ2-7; 9 positions match TRBD1. The sequenced material came from naive CD8+ T cells sorted from blood. In DNA form, the CDR3 reads TGTGCCAGCAGTTTAGCCTGGACAGGGGCAAACTACGAGCAGTACTTC. Amino acids: CASSLAWTGANYEQYF. Drawing the rest from reference TRBV28 and TRBJ2-7, the complete variable domain is DVKVTQSSRYLVKRTGEKVFLECVQDMDHENMFWYRQDPGLGLRLIYFSYDVKMKEKGDIPEGYSVSREKKERFSLILESASTNQTSMYLCASSLAWTGANYEQYFGPGTRLTVT.